Below, one T cell receptor beta chain is given with its context. This sample is part of a study of blood T cell repertoires in COVID-19. About the research overall: Material from acute and convalescent COVID-19 was sourced from the United States, Italy and Spain. T cells, B-cell-depleted T cells, or PBMCs supplied cDNA or gDNA.

As handled by the study authors: It was from reference gene primer amplification that nucleated cell counts were estimated. TCRdb keeps only in-frame clones here, not all; method: immunoSEQ multiplex PCR. D and trimming were read from the DNA, whereas the V and J calls and clone size are those reported in that table. Of some 190,000 clones in the sample, about 70% were seen once. The source is a woman aged 50 to 60 with active or convalescent COVID-19. The sequenced sample consisted of peripheral blood.

CDR3 sequence (DNA): TGTGCCAGTAGTTCTCGACAGGGGGCGGACACTGAAGCTTTCTTT. This sequence encodes CASSSRQGADTEAFF. The rearrangement uses TRBV19 and TRBJ1-1; 10 positions match TRBD1. The CDR3 consists of 15 residues. V gave up 5 bases and J gave up 3 bases; unmatched junction bases: 6. The germline gives CDR1 LNHDA, CDR2 SQIVND (reference sequence).